The T cell receptor beta chain described here comes from a study of human T cells and chemical hapten exposure. Unique molecular identifiers were attached to individual cDNA molecules during library preparation. One entry per CDR3 protein, called by TCRdb with MiXCR from the RACE reads. The sample yields some 90,000 distinct CDR3 sequences, about a tenth seen once. The CDR3 runs to 15 residues. Germline CDR1 is MDHEN and CDR2 is SYDVKM. The germline V and J ends were trimmed by 2 bases and 4 bases, with 13 bases remaining between them. Findings of the study overall: Alopecia was present in the donors, so their immune response may differ from healthy people's.

Noted time point: patch test 3, about 24 weeks after DPC sensitization. Treatment described: therapeutic diphenylcyclopropenone sensitization with weekly scalp DPC. This clonotype was detected a few times. What it binds is not known. Specimen: whole blood, collected in connection with sensitization to the hapten diphenylcyclopropenone (DPC). This receptor was identified in a woman in her twenties or thirties with alopecia areata. Some clones in this sample may be carry-over from other donors' samples. The chain is built from TRBV28 and TRBJ2-3; D could derive from TRBD1 or TRBD2 (5 bases each). CDR3 DNA sequence: TGTGCCAGCAGTTTAACAGGACTTCATCCAGATACGCAGTATTTT. Protein product: CASSLTGLHPDTQYF. Drawing the rest from reference TRBV28 and TRBJ2-3, the complete variable domain is DVKVTQSSRYLVKRTGEKVFLECVQDMDHENMFWYRQDPGLGLRLIYFSYDVKMKEKGDIPEGYSVSREKKERFSLILESASTNQTSMYLCASSLTGLHPDTQYFGPGTRLTVL.